The 8 T cell receptor beta chains below all came from one sample that was sequenced in a study of T cell repertoires in cytomegalovirus infection. TCRdb called the reads again in MiXCR, with one record for every CDR3 protein. Among 200,000 to 300,000 distinct CDR3 sequences listed, roughly 15% were seen once. Sequencing input: PBMCs. These TCRs come from a human donor in good health (CMV status not recorded). Some clones in this sample may be carry-over from other donors' samples.

This clonotype occurred many times. The rearrangement joins TRBV28 to TRBJ2-7, with D maybe TRBD2 (6 bases). The CDR3 totals 17 residues. Germline values: CDR1 MDHEN, CDR2 SYDVKM. Between the trimmed V and J ends, which lost 4 bases and 11 bases, there was a span of 30 bases. The CDR3 spells CASSSEQQSLRLGAEYF. The CDR3, as DNA: TGTGCCAGCAGTTCTGAGCAGCAAAGTCTACGACTAGGGGCAGAGTACTTC.

The V gene is TRBV20-1, the J gene TRBJ2-5; D is perhaps TRBD1 (6 bases). The CDR3 has 10 amino acids. Germline-derived CDR1 and CDR2 are DFQATT and SNEGSKA (reference sequence). V was cut by 6 bases and J by 9 bases, with 11 bases left in between. In DNA form, the CDR3 reads TGCAGTGCGAGACGACAGGCCCAGTACTTC. As protein: CSARRQAQYF.

This clonotype was seen many times. This chain links TRBV7-2 with TRBJ2-2; possibly TRBD1 for D (5 bases). V dropped 5 bases and J dropped 2 bases, with 15 bases sitting between them. From germline, CDR1 is SGHTA and CDR2 FQGNSA. The CDR3 has 16 residues. CDR3 DNA: TGTGCCAGCAGCGCCCAGGGAAGAGGCAACACCGGGGAGCTGTTTTTT. It translates to CASSAQGRGNTGELFF.

This clonotype was counted between two and nine times. V and J are TRBV19 and TRBJ1-5; the D is unclear. CDR3 length: 16 amino acids. Trimming removed 3 bases from V and 7 bases from J, with 19 bases in between. Germline V gives CDR1 LNHDA, CDR2 SQIVND (reference sequence). The CDR3 here is CASSIYGEGLGQPQHF. Here the CDR3 DNA reads TGTGCCAGTAGTATTTACGGTGAGGGATTAGGCCAGCCCCAGCATTTT.

There are many counts of this clonotype. J is TRBJ1-4 and V is TRBV20-1; D unclear. The CDR3 sequence is 15 residues long. CDR1 is DFQATT, CDR2 SNEGSKA, per germline (reference sequence). Trimming pared 0 bases from V and 7 bases from J, leaving 15 bases between. CDR3 region: CSARDRFGLGEKLFF. CDR3 nucleotides: TGCAGTGCTAGAGATCGTTTCGGGTTGGGTGAAAAACTGTTTTTT.

This clonotype showed up many times. The V and J genes are TRBV7-2 and TRBJ2-7; D possibly corresponds to TRBD1 (5 bases). V lost 0 bases, J lost 3 bases, and 9 bases lay in between. Per the germline V gene, CDR1 is SGHTA and CDR2 is FQGNSA. The CDR3 runs 14 residues. CDR3 nucleotides: TGTGCCAGCAGCTTAGCGGGGCCGCACTACGAGCAGTACTTC. This sequence encodes CASSLAGPHYEQYF.

The chain couples TRBV18 to TRBJ1-1; no clear D. CDR3 length: 16 residues. Per the germline V gene, CDR1 is KGHSH and CDR2 is LQKENI. V shed 1 base and J shed 1 base, with 13 bases lying between them. CDR3 region: CASSPLGPPRNTEAFF. In DNA, the CDR3 is TGTGCCAGCTCACCACTAGGTCCCCCGAGGAACACTGAAGCTTTCTTT.

Ten or more counts support this clonotype. The chain joins TRBV7-2 to TRBJ2-7, with a possible D match to TRBD1 (6 bases). Per the germline V gene, CDR1 is SGHTA and CDR2 is FQGNSA. V was clipped by 1 base and J by 2 bases, with 12 bases between them. The CDR3 loop spans 15 amino acids. Written as DNA, the CDR3 is TGTGCCAGCAGCTTAGAACAGTGGGGGCCCTACGAGCAGTACTTC. This codes for CASSLEQWGPYEQYF.